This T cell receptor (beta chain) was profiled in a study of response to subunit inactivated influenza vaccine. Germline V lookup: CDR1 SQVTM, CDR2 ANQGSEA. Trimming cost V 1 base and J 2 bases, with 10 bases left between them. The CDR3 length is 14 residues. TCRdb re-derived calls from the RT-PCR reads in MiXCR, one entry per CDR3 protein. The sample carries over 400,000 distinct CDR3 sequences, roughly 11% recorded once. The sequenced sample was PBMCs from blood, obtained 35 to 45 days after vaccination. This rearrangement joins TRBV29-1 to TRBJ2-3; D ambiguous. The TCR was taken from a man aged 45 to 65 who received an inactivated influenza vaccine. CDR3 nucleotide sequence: TGCAGCGTTGAAGGAGACCTACACACAGATACGCAGTATTTT. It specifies CSVEGDLHTDTQYF.